A selection of T cell receptor beta chains follows, all from one sample in a study of blood T cell repertoires in COVID-19. Assay used: immunoSEQ multiplex PCR; TCRdb lists only in-frame clones, some missing. The sample records under 500,000 clones, 70% to 90% being singletons. Input material: PBMCs or T cells enriched from blood (not recorded which). The receptors shown here come from a woman between 18 and 30 years old with acute COVID-19. The CDR3 runs from the conserved cysteine through the conserved F or W. The order of the fields is V gene, D gene, CDR3 protein. The D gene is left open where the match is weak.

v_call: TRBV6-5; d_call: -; cdr3_aa: CASTVGGVNGYTF
v_call: TRBV6-2/TRBV6-3; d_call: -; cdr3_aa: CASSETVQYEQYF
v_call: TRBV27; d_call: -; cdr3_aa: CASSRRDNRHLREQYF
v_call: TRBV27; d_call: TRBD1; cdr3_aa: CASSLQGQGHRYGYTF
v_call: TRBV9; d_call: TRBD1; cdr3_aa: CASSLGQVSPLHF
v_call: TRBV5-4; d_call: -; cdr3_aa: CASSLNQPGGQETQYF
v_call: TRBV7-2; d_call: -; cdr3_aa: CASSLGSNSIYGYTF
v_call: TRBV7-9; d_call: TRBD1; cdr3_aa: CASSAGQFLTEAFF
v_call: TRBV4-1; d_call: -; cdr3_aa: CASSQDGTRSTEAFF
v_call: TRBV27; d_call: -; cdr3_aa: CASSEQGSTNTEAFF
v_call: TRBV18; d_call: -; cdr3_aa: CASSTDGVNQPQHF